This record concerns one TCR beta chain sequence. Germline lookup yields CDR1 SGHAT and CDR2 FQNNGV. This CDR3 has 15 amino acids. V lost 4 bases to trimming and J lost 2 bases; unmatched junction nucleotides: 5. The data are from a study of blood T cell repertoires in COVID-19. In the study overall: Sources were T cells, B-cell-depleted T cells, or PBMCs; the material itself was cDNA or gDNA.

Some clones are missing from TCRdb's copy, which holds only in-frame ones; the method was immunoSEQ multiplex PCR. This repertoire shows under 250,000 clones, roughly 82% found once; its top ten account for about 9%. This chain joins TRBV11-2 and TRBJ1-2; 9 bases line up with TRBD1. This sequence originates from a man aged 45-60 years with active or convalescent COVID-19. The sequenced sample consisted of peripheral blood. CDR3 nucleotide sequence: TGTGCCAGCAGCTCTTACAGGGGGCCAAACTATGGCTACACCTTC. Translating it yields CASSSYRGPNYGYTF. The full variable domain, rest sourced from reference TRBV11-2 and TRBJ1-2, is EAGVAQSPRYKIIEKRQSVAFWCNPISGHATLYWYQQILGQGPKLLIQFQNNGVVDDSQLPKDRFSAERLKGVDSTLKIQPAKLEDSAVYLCASSSYRGPNYGYTFGSGTRLTVV.